This TCR beta chain was captured by sequencing in a study of blood T cell repertoires in COVID-19. Study-level background: COVID-19 samples from acute and convalescent phases originated in the United States, Italy and Spain.

This CDR3 region has 13 residues. V shed 6 bases and J 4 bases; nucleotides not matched to a gene: 5. Germline CDR1 is MNHEY and CDR2 is SVGEGT. This clone was detected only once. Profiled with immunoSEQ multiplex PCR; TCRdb holds only in-frame clones, not every one. The data hold tens of thousands of clones, with over 75% observed a single time. The TCR comes from a man in his sixties with acute or convalescent COVID-19. Sequenced: peripheral blood. The chain carries TRBV6-2 or TRBV6-3 and TRBJ1-2; the match to TRBD1 covers 7 bases. For the CDR3, the DNA is TGTGCCAGCAGCTCACAGGGGACCTATGGCTACACCTTC. Translated: CASSSQGTYGYTF.